This entry features one TCR beta chain sequence. Produced via immunoSEQ multiplex PCR; TCRdb's table is partial and in-frame only. The data show over 85,000 clones, with around 84% seen just once and approximately 4.5% held by the top ten. This sample was taken from a study of identifying expanded T cells in peripheral blood. Per the germline V gene, CDR1 is LGHNA and CDR2 is YSLEER. The CDR3 has 18 amino acids. V lost 4 bases and J lost 2, with 21 bases in between. Sample: blood. V is TRBV4-3 and J is TRBJ2-4; D gene uncertain. This receptor was identified in a person aged 18-69 years in good health. The CDR3 DNA reads as TGCGCCAGCAGCCCATCTCCCGACCAGCGACAACCCAAAAACATTCAGTACTTC. Translated, it gives CASSPSPDQRQPKNIQYF.